This note documents a single T cell receptor (beta chain) sequence. V gave up 4 bases and J gave up 4 bases; unmatched junction bases: 8. In germline, CDR1 is SGHNT, CDR2 YYREEE (reference sequence). CDR3 length: 15 amino acids. These data are taken from a study of T cell changes during pregnancy in multiple sclerosis. TCRdb's table, derived via immunoSEQ multiplex PCR, lists solely in-frame clones and lacks some. The table lists over 35,000 clones, about 92% of them singletons. Sequenced material: peripheral blood, taken before pregnancy. The receptor was derived from a female donor with multiple sclerosis, enrolled in a pregnancy study. The chain carries TRBV5-4 and TRBJ1-1, with TRBD1 identical over 9 bases. CDR3 DNA sequence: TGTGCCAGCAGCCGTCAACAGGGGGCGCCCACTGAAGCTTTCTTT. This sequence encodes CASSRQQGAPTEAFF.